This TCR beta chain was recovered during a study of radiotherapy plus CTLA-4 blockade in lung cancer. Clones were read by immunoSEQ multiplex PCR, and TCRdb kept only the in-frame ones, dropping some. The repertoire includes 65,000 to 95,000 clones, around nine tenths of them detected once, and 40% sits in the top ten. The V gene's germline CDR1 is KGHSH and CDR2 LQKENI. The V end was cut by 2 bases, the J end by 1 base, with 9 bases between. This CDR3 contains 15 residues. Whole-study results and caveats: With interferon-beta, early dynamics of blood T cell clones were reported to best predict response. In blood, tumor-derived TCR clones expanded after radiotherapy plus ipilimumab.

This clone appeared once. The target antigen is unknown. Each patient with chemo-refractory metastatic non-small-cell lung cancer was treated with focal radiation plus CTLA-4 blockade using ipilimumab. The chain couples TRBV18 to TRBJ2-1, with D perhaps TRBD1 (6 bases). Sequenced here: peripheral blood, sampled from a patient treated with radiotherapy plus ipilimumab. The clonotype was recovered from a human donor with non-small cell lung cancer that progressed on radiotherapy plus ipilimumab. The CDR3 DNA follows: TGTGCCAGCTCACCAGGGGGCGCATCCTACAATGAGCAGTTCTTC. Its protein product is CASSPGGASYNEQFF.